This entry lists 9 T cell receptor beta chains sequenced from one sample in a study of shared T cell receptors in the human thymus. Produced via immunoSEQ multiplex PCR; TCRdb's table is partial and in-frame only. The table has hundreds of thousands of clones, 70% to 90% seen once. The sample also formed part of further work on human thymus T cells.

Sequencing input: thymocytes. These TCRs come from a boy in the first two years of life with a congenital heart defect.

The V and J genes are TRBV7-6 and TRBJ2-7, with a weak D call TRBD1 (5 bases). The germline CDR1 and CDR2 sequences are SGHVS and FNYEAQ. V lost 2 bases and J 6 bases, leaving 14 bases between the germline ends. The CDR3 has 14 amino acids. The CDR3 DNA reads TGTGCCAGCAGCTTAAGCCAGGGAACGAGCGAGCAGTACTTC. Protein: CASSLSQGTSEQYF.

The rearrangement links TRBV11-2 to TRBJ2-3; 10 positions agree with TRBD1. The V gene end was trimmed by 3 bases and the J gene end by 0 bases; junction bases not matched to a gene: 6. Per germline, CDR1 SGHAT and CDR2 FQNNGV. The CDR3 totals 17 residues. DNA of the CDR3: TGTGCCAGCAGCTTGGGACAGGGGACACCTAGCACAGATACGCAGTATTTT. Translating it yields CASSLGQGTPSTDTQYF.

The chain combines TRBV29-1 with TRBJ2-5; 9 bases fit TRBD2. The closer fit of TRBJ2-7 to the DNA end suggests the J call may be wrong. There are 15 residues in the CDR3. Germline assignment: CDR1 SQVTM and CDR2 ANQGSEA. The CDR3 coding sequence is TGCAGCGTTAATTTAGCGGGAGATTGGGCATACGAGCAGTACTTC. This translates into CSVNLAGDWAYEQYF.

This sequence joins TRBV7-7 and TRBJ2-5; 7 nucleotides match TRBD2. Germline trimming cut 8 bases from V and 5 bases from J; bases unmatched to any gene: 8. Germline assignment: CDR1 SSHAT and CDR2 FNYEAQ (reference sequence). The CDR3 is 13 residues long. CDR3 sequence: CASSGEGCETQYF. The CDR3 nucleotides are TGTGCCAGCTCGGGGGAGGGATGCGAGACCCAGTACTTC.

The chain couples TRBV19 to TRBJ2-2; weak D call: TRBD2 (7 bases). CDR1 and CDR2 from the germline V gene are LNHDA and SQIVND (reference sequence). This CDR3 has 15 amino acids. The V and J ends lost 6 bases and 5 bases respectively, with 16 bases between them. CDR3 DNA: TGTGCCAGTAGCCCGCGGGGGCGGTGGACCGGGGAGCTGTTTTTT. Translating gives CASSPRGRWTGELFF.

A few counts support this clone. The chain couples TRBV5-8 to TRBJ2-7; 8 bases fit TRBD1. Unmatched junction bases numbered 8, after V lost 3 bases and J lost 0 bases. This CDR3 spans 16 amino acids. Germline V CDR1 and CDR2: SGHTS, YDEGEE. The DNA of the CDR3 is TGTGCCAGCAGCTCCCCCCGGGACAGGAGCTCCTACGAGCAGTACTTC. It translates to CASSSPRDRSSYEQYF. Supplemented by reference TRBV5-8 and TRBJ2-7, the full variable domain reads EAGVTQSPTHLIKTRGQQATLRCSPISGHTSVYWYQQALGLGLQFLLWYDEGEERNRGNFPPRFSGRQFPNYSSELNVNALELEDSALYLCASSSPRDRSSYEQYFGPGTRLTVT.

The rearrangement links TRBV12-5 to TRBJ1-1; 9 positions match TRBD1. The trim removed 5 bases at V and 3 bases at J, leaving 10 bases unmatched. From germline, CDR1 is LGHNT and CDR2 FRNRAP. This CDR3 region has 16 residues. CDR3 DNA: TGTGCTAGTGGTACGCCGGGACAGGGTTCTCACACTGAAGCTTTCTTT. Translated, it gives CASGTPGQGSHTEAFF.

This sequence joins TRBV28 and TRBJ2-7; a weak D match, TRBD1 (6 bases). V dropped 3 bases and J dropped 3 bases, with 12 bases sitting between them. The CDR3 runs to 14 residues. Germline CDR1 reads MDHEN; CDR2 reads SYDVKM. The CDR3 nucleotides read TGTGCCAGCAGTTTTACTGGGGGCGGCTACGAGCAGTACTTC. Amino acid sequence: CASSFTGGGYEQYF.

The rearrangement links TRBV4-2 to TRBJ1-1, with 10 bases aligning to TRBD1. The CDR3 has 13 residues. Trimming at V came to 4 bases and at J to 7 bases, leaving 3 bases not matched to a gene. Germline assignment: CDR1 LGHNA and CDR2 YNFKEQ. The DNA of the CDR3 is TGTGCCAGCAGCCGCCGGGACAGGGGTGAAGCTTTCTTT. Amino acids: CASSRRDRGEAFF.